This T cell receptor beta chain was profiled in a study of patients and donors after allogeneic stem cell transplantation. Using its own MiXCR run on the RT-PCR reads, TCRdb lists one record per CDR3 protein. This sample has about 200,000 distinct CDR3 sequences, with about 40% found just once. CDR1 DFQATT and CDR2 SNEGSKA come from the germline V gene (reference sequence). The CDR3 length is 14 residues. The V gene lost 1 base and the J gene lost 2 bases, with 9 bases spanning the gap. This rearrangement joins TRBV20-1 to TRBJ2-1, with D hard to call. The sample consisted of blood, either unsorted or a sorted T cell fraction (not recorded which). The TCR was taken from a human donor who was either an allogeneic HSCT recipient or a stem cell or donor lymphocyte infusion donor (not recorded which). It is not recorded whose cells these are; they may come from a transplant donor. CDR3: CSARVELTYNEQFF. CDR3 coding DNA: TGCAGTGCTAGAGTCGAGCTTACCTACAATGAGCAGTTCTTC.